The 18 T cell receptor beta chains listed next were all sequenced from one sample in a study of OX40 agonist ivuxolimab in advanced cancers. The method was the immunoSEQ multiplex PCR assay. TCRdb limited this immuneACCESS table to in-frame rearrangements with V and J called. A share of clones is missing; checked studies link under half to unresolved V genes, and the rest is unexplained. The sample table records roughly 30,000 clones; about 90% of these occur just once. The ten largest clones represent 9.4% of the sample. Specimen: CD4+ or CD8+ T cells sorted from blood, collected in a trial of the OX40 agonist ivuxolimab. The receptors originated from an adult with an advanced solid tumor such as melanoma, head and neck, liver or kidney cancer.

The chain is built from TRBV13 and TRBJ1-2; maybe TRBD1 (5 bases). CDR1 PRHDT and CDR2 FYEKMQ come from the germline V gene (reference sequence). V dropped 5 bases and J dropped 7 bases, with 20 bases sitting between them. The CDR3 is made up of 15 amino acids. In DNA, the CDR3 is TGTGCCAGCAGCCCTACGCGGGGCCCGGTGGGTGGCTACACCTTC. Translating it yields CASSPTRGPVGGYTF. Full variable domain (outside the CDR3, taken from reference TRBV13 and TRBJ1-2): AAGVIQSPRHLIKEKRETATLKCYPIPRHDTVYWYQQGPGQDPQFLISFYEKMQSDKGSIPDRFSAQQFSDYHSELNMSSLELGDSALYFCASSPTRGPVGGYTFGSGTRLTVV.

J is TRBJ2-7 and V is TRBV7-9; TRBD2 matches at 7 bases. The CDR3 has 17 residues. CDR1 is SEHNR, CDR2 FQNEAQ, per germline (reference sequence). After removal of 1 base from V and 0 bases from J, the junction contained 9 bases not matched to a gene. CDR3 coding DNA: TGTGCCAGCAGCTTAGGATCTAGCGGCCCGAGCTCCTACGAGCAGTACTTC. Encoded protein: CASSLGSSGPSSYEQYF.

This clone occurred once. V and J are TRBV27 and TRBJ2-2; D gene uncertain. This CDR3 is built from 14 residues. Trimming removed 4 bases from V and 1 base from J, with 7 bases in between. Germline V CDR1 and CDR2: MNHEY, SMNVEV (reference sequence). For the CDR3, the DNA is TGTGCCAGCAGTTATACCCAGAACACCGGGGAGCTGTTTTTT. Protein: CASSYTQNTGELFF.

The V and J genes are TRBV7-8 and TRBJ2-1, with 12 bases identical to TRBD2. The junction had 9 bases not matched to a gene; V was cut back by 4 bases and J by 8 bases. This CDR3 contains 16 residues. Germline V lookup: CDR1 SGHVS, CDR2 FQNEAQ. CDR3 sequence reads: CASSSPETSGSYEQFF. The CDR3 DNA is TGTGCCAGCAGCTCACCCGAGACTAGCGGGAGCTATGAGCAGTTCTTC.

The chain links TRBV6-5 to TRBJ2-7; D could derive from TRBD1 or TRBD2 (6 bases each). V was shortened by 6 bases and J by 4 bases, with 16 bases between the two germline ends. The V gene's germline CDR1 is MNHEY and CDR2 SVGAGI. The CDR3 runs 14 residues. CDR3 amino acids: CASRGITGAYEQYF. CDR3 sequence (DNA): TGTGCCAGCAGGGGTATTACGGGGGCTTACGAGCAGTACTTC.

The chain links TRBV7-8 to TRBJ2-1, with no clear D. Trimming cost V 5 bases and J 0 bases, with 11 bases left between them. The germline V gene has CDR1 SGHVS and CDR2 FQNEAQ. CDR3 length equals 15 residues. CDR3 region: CASSPGPSSYNEQFF. The CDR3 region has the DNA TGTGCCAGCAGCCCCGGGCCGAGCTCCTACAATGAGCAGTTCTTC.

The genes are TRBV12-2 and TRBJ2-1; the D call of TRBD2 is as the table states it, not checked on the DNA. TRBV12-2 is termed a pseudogene. This CDR3 has 20 residues. Here the CDR3 reads CASRFPRGGERGSSYNEQFF. The CDR3 bases are TGTGCAAGTCGCTTCCCCCGGGGGGGGGAGCGGGGGAGCTCCTACAATGAGCAGTTCTTC.

The rearrangement joins TRBV10-1 to TRBJ2-7, with 7 positions matching TRBD1. The V gene's germline CDR1 is WNHNN and CDR2 SYGVQD (reference sequence). The CDR3 runs to 15 residues. Germline trimming cut 5 bases from V and 1 base from J; bases unmatched to any gene: 8. Here the CDR3 reads CASSPTGTASYEQYF. CDR3 sequence (DNA): TGCGCCAGCAGTCCAACCGGGACAGCTTCCTACGAGCAGTACTTC.

The J gene is TRBJ2-5, the V gene TRBV7-2; a weak D match, TRBD1 (5 bases). There are 17 residues in the CDR3. V lost 1 base and J lost 0, with 15 bases in between. The germline CDR1 and CDR2 sequences are SGHTA and FQGNSA. The CDR3 DNA reads TGTGCCAGCAGCTTAGAATTCATGACAGCGTACCAAGAGACCCAGTACTTC. Translating gives CASSLEFMTAYQETQYF.

The chain couples TRBV11-2 to TRBJ1-1; 8 nucleotides match TRBD1. Losses at the gene ends were 6 bases for V and 2 bases for J; bases not matched to a gene: 5. Germline CDR1 and CDR2: SGHAT and FQNNGV. The CDR3 length is 14 residues. The CDR3 reads CASRTGVGNTEAFF. The DNA for the CDR3 is TGTGCCAGCAGGACAGGGGTTGGTAACACTGAAGCTTTCTTT.

This clone turned up a few times. The chain combines TRBV11-2 with TRBJ1-2, with 7 bases matching TRBD1. J was trimmed by 8 bases and V by 4 bases; bases with no gene match: 7. CDR1 is SGHAT, CDR2 FQNNGV, per germline. CDR3 length equals 13 residues. CDR3 nucleotide sequence: TGTGCCAGCAGCTCAGACAGGGCTAGGGGCTACACCTTC. This translates into CASSSDRARGYTF.

The CDR3 region is CASSLQPGQLYF. In nucleotides, the CDR3 is TGTGCCAGCAGCTTGCAACCGGGACAGTTATACTTC. The rearrangement uses TRBV11-3 and TRBJ2-7, with 7 bases aligning to TRBD1. J lost 13 bases, V lost 3 bases, and 9 bases had no gene match. This CDR3 is built from 12 residues. The germline V gene encodes CDR1 SGHNT and CDR2 YENEEA.

V gene TRBV18 combines with J gene TRBJ2-5; 7 positions match TRBD1. With V trimmed by 3 bases and J by 0 bases, 10 bases remained unmatched. CDR1 and CDR2 from the germline V gene are KGHSH and LQKENI. The CDR3 covers 17 residues. The CDR3 spells CASSPYRDSSDQETQYF. CDR3 nucleotides: TGTGCCAGCTCACCGTACCGGGACAGTAGCGACCAAGAGACCCAGTACTTC. The full variable domain, completed using reference TRBV18 and TRBJ2-5, is NAGVMQNPRHLVRRRGQEARLRCSPMKGHSHVYWYRQLPEEGLKFMVYLQKENIIDESGMPKERFSAEFPKEGPSILRIQQVVRGDSAAYFCASSPYRDSSDQETQYFGPGTRLLVL.

This chain links TRBV29-1 with TRBJ2-3; 12 positions agree with TRBD2. CDR1 is SQVTM, CDR2 ANQGSEA, per germline. V was clipped by 8 bases and J by 1 base; unmatched bases: 10. This CDR3 has 16 residues. Written as DNA, the CDR3 is TGCAGCCGGTCCCGACTAGCGGGAGAGGGCACAGATACGCAGTATTTT. This translates into CSRSRLAGEGTDTQYF.

In its sample, this clone was seen once. The chain carries TRBV5-8 and TRBJ2-2; D is ambiguous. CDR1 and CDR2 (germline): SGHTS, YDEGEE. V lost 5 bases to trimming and J lost 0 bases, with 11 bases between them. The CDR3 runs to 15 residues. CDR3 amino acids: CASSAGPANTGELFF. CDR3 nucleotides: TGTGCCAGCAGTGCCGGGCCCGCGAACACCGGGGAGCTGTTTTTT. Looking up the rest from reference TRBV5-8 and TRBJ2-2 gives the full variable domain: EAGVTQSPTHLIKTRGQQATLRCSPISGHTSVYWYQQALGLGLQFLLWYDEGEERNRGNFPPRFSGRQFPNYSSELNVNALELEDSALYLCASSAGPANTGELFFGEGSRLTVL.

The rearrangement links TRBV4-1 to TRBJ2-7, with D maybe TRBD1 (5 bases). The CDR3 runs 14 residues. Trimming cost V 2 bases and J 6 bases, with 14 bases left between them. The germline gives CDR1 MGHRA, CDR2 YSYEKL. The CDR3 protein is CASSQYIGQGEQYF. The CDR3 bases are TGCGCCAGCAGCCAATATATCGGGCAGGGCGAGCAGTACTTC.

This clone was seen just once. The J gene is TRBJ2-1, the V gene TRBV11-2; possible D gene TRBD2, 6 bases. Germline V gene lookup returns CDR1 SGHAT and CDR2 FQNNGV. V gave up 3 bases and J gave up 6 bases, with 9 bases separating them. The CDR3 totals 13 residues. Here the CDR3 DNA reads TGTGCCAGCAGCTTTAGGGGAGGCAATGAGCAGTTCTTC. As protein: CASSFRGGNEQFF. The full variable domain, completed using reference TRBV11-2 and TRBJ2-1, is EAGVAQSPRYKIIEKRQSVAFWCNPISGHATLYWYQQILGQGPKLLIQFQNNGVVDDSQLPKDRFSAERLKGVDSTLKIQPAKLEDSAVYLCASSFRGGNEQFFGPGTRLTVL.

This clone was observed a single time. V and J are TRBV4-1 and TRBJ2-7; D remains unclear. The germline V and J ends were trimmed by 1 base and 2 bases, with 9 bases remaining between them. From germline, CDR1 is MGHRA and CDR2 YSYEKL. This CDR3 is 14 amino acids long. The CDR3 DNA follows: TGCGCCAGCAGCCAAGTGGTAGGGACCTACGAGCAGTACTTC. It translates to CASSQVVGTYEQYF.